Included here is one T cell receptor (beta chain) sequence, with context. Antigen unknown. The data were obtained in a study of cytomegalovirus exposure and HLA in healthy donors. Study-wide points: HLA alleles were associated with roughly 15,000 TCR beta sequences in a later analysis at 0.05 false discovery rate.

Germline V gene lookup returns CDR1 MNHEY and CDR2 SVGAGI. The CDR3 is made up of 14 amino acids. V lost 5 bases to trimming and J lost 2 bases, with 13 bases between them. Vbeta (60) and Jbeta (13) primers were used in the PCR. Assay used: immunoSEQ multiplex PCR; TCRdb lists only in-frame clones, some missing. The repertoire has 110,000 to 150,000 clones, around three quarters of them found once; the top ten carry about 2%. The receptor was derived from a woman aged 55 to 70 in good health and CMV-seropositive. The sequenced sample consisted of PBMCs. The gene calls are TRBV6-5 and TRBJ2-7, with a weak D call TRBD2 (5 bases). Here the CDR3 DNA reads TGTGCCAGCAGTCTCCGGGGTCACACCTACGAGCAGTACTTC. Encoded protein: CASSLRGHTYEQYF.